This T cell receptor (beta chain) was sequenced during a study of blood T cell repertoires in COVID-19. CDR1 and CDR2 (germline): SGHTA, FQGNSA. V dropped 6 bases and J dropped 13 bases, with 18 bases sitting between them. The CDR3 has 13 amino acids. Method: immunoSEQ multiplex PCR; TCRdb's copy keeps in-frame clones and lacks some. This table has fewer than 200,000 clones, 82% appearing once. Sequencing used peripheral blood. This rearrangement joins TRBV7-2 to TRBJ2-2; D uncertain. The source of this sequence is a woman in her sixties or seventies with acute or convalescent COVID-19. The CDR3 reads CASRQAAEVGLFF. The CDR3 DNA reads TGTGCCAGCAGACAAGCCGCCGAGGTGGGGCTGTTTTTT. The full variable domain, rest sourced from reference TRBV7-2 and TRBJ2-2, is GAGVSQSPSNKVTEKGKDVELRCDPISGHTALYWYRQSLGQGLEFLIYFQGNSAPDKSGLPSDRFSAERTGGSVSTLTIQRTQQEDSAVYLCASRQAAEVGLFFGEGSRLTVL.